This TCR beta chain was documented in a study of T-cell memory formation after mild COVID-19. Notes on the study in general: Clones contracting across day 15 to 85 had a balanced CD4/CD8 profile; later expanding clones leaned CD4+.

With respect to this clonotype: What it recognizes is unknown.

TCRdb recomputed calls from the 5' RACE reads with MiXCR, one row per CDR3 protein. The repertoire includes about 470,000 distinct CDR3 sequences, 25% of them detected once, and approximately 12% sits in the top ten. The receptor's source is an adult woman who had mild COVID-19 (a few samples of this study predate the infection). Cell type and time point are not known. The sequenced material came from PBMCs or a T cell subset sorted from them (not recorded which).

CDR3 DNA: TGTGCCACCAGCAGAGGCGCGGGATACCAAGAGACCCAGTACTTC. Its protein product is CATSRGAGYQETQYF. The chain has TRBV15 and TRBJ2-5; D may be TRBD2 (6 bases). V was shortened by 1 base and J by 0 bases, with 9 bases between the two germline ends. Germline V gene data show CDR1 as LNHNV and CDR2 as YYDKDF (reference sequence). The length of the CDR3 is 15 residues.